This TCR beta chain appears in the sequencing data of a study of blood T cell repertoires in COVID-19. In this sample, this clone turned up once. Profiled with immunoSEQ multiplex PCR; TCRdb holds only in-frame clones, not every one. Of under 70,000 clones listed, approximately 87% are singletons. V shed 3 bases and J 6 bases; nucleotides not matched to a gene: 10. Germline lookup yields CDR1 ENHRY and CDR2 SYGVKD. The CDR3 spans 16 residues. The sample comprised peripheral blood. This clonotype originated in an older woman with COVID-19, enrolled during active disease. The chain combines TRBV10-3 with TRBJ1-5; 8 nucleotides line up with TRBD1. The DNA for the CDR3 is TGTGCCATCAGTGAATACGGGCAGGGGGCGGCTCAGCCCCAGCATTTT. Residues: CAISEYGQGAAQPQHF.